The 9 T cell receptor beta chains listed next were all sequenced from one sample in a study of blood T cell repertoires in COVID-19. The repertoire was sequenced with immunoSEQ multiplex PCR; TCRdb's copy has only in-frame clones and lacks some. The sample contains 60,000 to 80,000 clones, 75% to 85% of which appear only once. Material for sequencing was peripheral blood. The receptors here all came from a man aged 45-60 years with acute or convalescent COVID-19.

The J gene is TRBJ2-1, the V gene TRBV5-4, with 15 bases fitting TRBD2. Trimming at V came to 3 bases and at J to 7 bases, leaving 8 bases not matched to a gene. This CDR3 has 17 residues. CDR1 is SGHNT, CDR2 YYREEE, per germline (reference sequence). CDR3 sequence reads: CASSSGLAGGFSNEQFF. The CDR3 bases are TGTGCCAGCAGCTCGGGACTAGCGGGGGGCTTCTCAAATGAGCAGTTCTTC. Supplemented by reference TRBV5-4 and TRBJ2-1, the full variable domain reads ETGVTQSPTHLIKTRGQQVTLRCSSQSGHNTVSWYQQALGQGPQFIFQYYREEENGRGNFPPRFSGLQFPNYSSELNVNALELDDSALYLCASSSGLAGGFSNEQFFGPGTRLTVL.

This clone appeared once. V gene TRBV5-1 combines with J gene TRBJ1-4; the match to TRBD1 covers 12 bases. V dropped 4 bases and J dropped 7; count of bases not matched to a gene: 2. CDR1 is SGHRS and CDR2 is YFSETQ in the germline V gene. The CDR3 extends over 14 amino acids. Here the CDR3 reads CASSEGQGAEKLFF. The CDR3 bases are TGCGCCAGCAGCGAGGGACAGGGGGCTGAAAAACTGTTTTTT.

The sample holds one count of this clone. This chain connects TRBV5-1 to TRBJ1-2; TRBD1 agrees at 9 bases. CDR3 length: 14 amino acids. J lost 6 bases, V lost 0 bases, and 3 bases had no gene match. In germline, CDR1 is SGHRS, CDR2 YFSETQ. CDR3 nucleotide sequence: TGCGCCAGCAGCTTGGGGGACAGGGCCCATGGCTACACCTTC. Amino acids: CASSLGDRAHGYTF.

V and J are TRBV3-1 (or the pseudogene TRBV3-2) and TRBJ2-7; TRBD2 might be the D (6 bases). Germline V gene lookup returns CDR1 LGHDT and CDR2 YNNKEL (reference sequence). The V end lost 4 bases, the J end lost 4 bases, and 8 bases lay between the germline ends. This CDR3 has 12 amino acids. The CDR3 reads CASSPGRYEQYV. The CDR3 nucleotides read TGTGCCAGCAGCCCGGGGAGGTACGAGCAGTACGTC.

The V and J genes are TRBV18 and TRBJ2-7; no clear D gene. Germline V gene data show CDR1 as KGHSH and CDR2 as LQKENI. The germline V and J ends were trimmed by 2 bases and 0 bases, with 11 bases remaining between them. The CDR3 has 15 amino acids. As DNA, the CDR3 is TGTGCCAGCTCACCAGCCGGGTTCGCCTCCTACGAGCAGTACTTC. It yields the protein CASSPAGFASYEQYF.

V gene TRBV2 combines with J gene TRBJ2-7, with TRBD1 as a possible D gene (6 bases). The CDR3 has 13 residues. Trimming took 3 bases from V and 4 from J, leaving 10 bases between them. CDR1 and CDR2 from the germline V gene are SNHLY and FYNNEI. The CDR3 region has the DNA TGTGCCAGCAGTGAGATTCAGGGGTACGAGCAGTACTTC. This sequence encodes CASSEIQGYEQYF. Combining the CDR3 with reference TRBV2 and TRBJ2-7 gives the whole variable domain EPEVTQTPSHQVTQMGQEVILRCVPISNHLYFYWYRQILGQKVEFLVSFYNNEISEKSEIFDDQFSVERPDGSNFTLKIRSTKLEDSAMYFCASSEIQGYEQYFGPGTRLTVT.

CDR3 region: CASSHVPGLAGVPGETQYF. As DNA, the CDR3 is TGTGCCAGCAGCCACGTCCCGGGACTAGCGGGGGTGCCAGGAGAGACCCAGTACTTC. The chain combines TRBV3-1 (or the pseudogene TRBV3-2) with TRBJ2-5; 14 positions match TRBD2. The CDR3 covers 19 residues. Germline CDR1 is LGHDT and CDR2 is YNNKEL (reference sequence). V was pared by 3 bases and J by 4 bases, with 13 bases of the junction left unmatched.

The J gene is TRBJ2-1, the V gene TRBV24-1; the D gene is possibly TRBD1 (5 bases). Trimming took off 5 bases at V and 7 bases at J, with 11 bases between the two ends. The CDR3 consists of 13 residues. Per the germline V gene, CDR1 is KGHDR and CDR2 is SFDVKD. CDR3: CATSVGVGNEQFF. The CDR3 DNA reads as TGTGCCACCAGTGTAGGGGTTGGTAATGAGCAGTTCTTC.

The CDR3 DNA sequence: TGTGCCAGCAGCTTAGTAGGAAACAGGGAGTCGAACACTGAAGCTTTCTTT. Amino acids: CASSLVGNRESNTEAFF. The chain recombines TRBV7-8 with TRBJ1-1; perhaps TRBD1 as D (6 bases). V lost 1 base and J 1 base, leaving 16 bases between the germline ends. From germline, CDR1 is SGHVS and CDR2 FQNEAQ. The CDR3 runs 17 residues.